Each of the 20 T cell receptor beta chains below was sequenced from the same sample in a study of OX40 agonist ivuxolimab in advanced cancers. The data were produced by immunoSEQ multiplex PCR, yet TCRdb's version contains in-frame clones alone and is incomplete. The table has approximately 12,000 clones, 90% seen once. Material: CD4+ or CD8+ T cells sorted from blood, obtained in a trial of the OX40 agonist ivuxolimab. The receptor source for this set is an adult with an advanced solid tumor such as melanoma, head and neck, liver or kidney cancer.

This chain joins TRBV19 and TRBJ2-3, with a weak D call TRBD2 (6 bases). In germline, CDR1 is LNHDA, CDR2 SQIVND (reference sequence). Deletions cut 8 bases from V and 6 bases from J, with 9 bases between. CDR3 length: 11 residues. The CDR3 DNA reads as TGTGCCAGTGGGGGGAGGGATACGCAGTATTTT. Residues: CASGGRDTQYF.

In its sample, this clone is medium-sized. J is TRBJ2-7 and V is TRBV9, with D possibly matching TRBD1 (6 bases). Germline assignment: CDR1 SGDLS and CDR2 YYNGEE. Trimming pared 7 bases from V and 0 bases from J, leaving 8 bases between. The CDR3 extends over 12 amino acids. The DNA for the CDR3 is TGTGCCAGCTCACAGGGCTCCTACGAGCAGTACTTC. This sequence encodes CASSQGSYEQYF.

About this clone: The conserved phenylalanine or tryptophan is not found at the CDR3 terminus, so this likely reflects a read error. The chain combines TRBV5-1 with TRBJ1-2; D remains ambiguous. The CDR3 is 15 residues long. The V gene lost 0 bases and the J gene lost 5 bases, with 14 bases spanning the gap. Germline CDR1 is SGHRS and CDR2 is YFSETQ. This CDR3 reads CASSLDSQVGYGYTL. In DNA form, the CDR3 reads TGCGCCAGCAGCTTGGACAGCCAAGTGGGATATGGCTACACCCTC.

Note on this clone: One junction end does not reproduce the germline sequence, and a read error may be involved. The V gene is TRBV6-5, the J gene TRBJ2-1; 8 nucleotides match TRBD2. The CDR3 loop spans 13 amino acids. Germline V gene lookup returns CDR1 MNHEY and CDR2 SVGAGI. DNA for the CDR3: TGTGCCAGCAGTACTACTAGCGGAGCGGTTCTGGTCTTC. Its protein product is CASSTTSGAVLVF.

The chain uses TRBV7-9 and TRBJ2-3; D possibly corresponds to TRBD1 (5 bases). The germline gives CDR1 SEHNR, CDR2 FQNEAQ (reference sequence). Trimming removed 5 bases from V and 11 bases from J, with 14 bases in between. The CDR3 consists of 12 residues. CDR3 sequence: CASSLGALLQYF. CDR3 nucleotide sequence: TGTGCCAGCAGCCTAGGGGCACTTTTGCAGTATTTT.

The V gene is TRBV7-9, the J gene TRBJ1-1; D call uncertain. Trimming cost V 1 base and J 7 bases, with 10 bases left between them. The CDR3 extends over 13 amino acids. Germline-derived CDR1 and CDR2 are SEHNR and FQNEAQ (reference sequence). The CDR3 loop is CASSLVREFEAFF. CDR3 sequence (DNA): TGTGCCAGCAGCTTAGTGAGGGAGTTTGAAGCTTTCTTT. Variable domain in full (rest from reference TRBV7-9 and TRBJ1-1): DTGVSQNPRHKITKRGQNVTFRCDPISEHNRLYWYRQTLGQGPEFLTYFQNEAQLEKSRLLSDRFSAERPKGSFSTLEIQRTEQGDSAMYLCASSLVREFEAFFGQGTRLTVV.

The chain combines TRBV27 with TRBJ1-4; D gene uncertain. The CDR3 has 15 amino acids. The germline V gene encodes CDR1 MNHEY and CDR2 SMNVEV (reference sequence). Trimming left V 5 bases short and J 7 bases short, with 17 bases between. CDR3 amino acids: CASSLMADSGEKLFF. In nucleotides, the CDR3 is TGTGCCAGCAGTCTTATGGCCGACTCGGGTGAAAAACTGTTTTTT.

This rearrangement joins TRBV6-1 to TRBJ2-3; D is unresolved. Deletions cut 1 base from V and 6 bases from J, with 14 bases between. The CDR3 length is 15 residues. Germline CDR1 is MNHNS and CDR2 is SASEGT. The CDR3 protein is CASSEGGVGVDTQYF. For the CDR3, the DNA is TGTGCCAGCAGTGAAGGTGGGGTTGGAGTGGATACGCAGTATTTT.

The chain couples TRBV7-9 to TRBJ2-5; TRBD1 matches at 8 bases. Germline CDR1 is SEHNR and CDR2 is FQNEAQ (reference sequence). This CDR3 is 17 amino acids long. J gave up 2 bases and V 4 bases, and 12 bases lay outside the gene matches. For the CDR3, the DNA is TGTGCCAGCAGCTCGAAAGGACAGGGCGAACATCAAGAGACCCAGTACTTC. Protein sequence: CASSSKGQGEHQETQYF.

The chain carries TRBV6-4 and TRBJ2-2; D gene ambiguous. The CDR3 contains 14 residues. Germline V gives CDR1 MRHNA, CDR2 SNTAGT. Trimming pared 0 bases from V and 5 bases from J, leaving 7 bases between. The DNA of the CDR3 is TGTGCCAGCAGTGACTCGTTGGAGACCGGGGAGCTGTTTTTT. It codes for CASSDSLETGELFF.

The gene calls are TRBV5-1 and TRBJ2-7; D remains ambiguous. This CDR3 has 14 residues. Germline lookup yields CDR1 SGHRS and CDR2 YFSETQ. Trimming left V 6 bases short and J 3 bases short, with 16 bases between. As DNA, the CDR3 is TGCGCCAGCACTCTTGGGTATGACAACTACGAGCAGTACTTC. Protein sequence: CASTLGYDNYEQYF.

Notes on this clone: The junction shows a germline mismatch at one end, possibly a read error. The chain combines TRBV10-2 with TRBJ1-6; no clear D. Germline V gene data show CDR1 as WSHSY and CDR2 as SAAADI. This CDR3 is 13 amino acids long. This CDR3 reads CASNEARNSPLHF. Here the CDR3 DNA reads TGCGCCAGCAATGAGGCCAGAAATTCACCCCTCCACTTT.

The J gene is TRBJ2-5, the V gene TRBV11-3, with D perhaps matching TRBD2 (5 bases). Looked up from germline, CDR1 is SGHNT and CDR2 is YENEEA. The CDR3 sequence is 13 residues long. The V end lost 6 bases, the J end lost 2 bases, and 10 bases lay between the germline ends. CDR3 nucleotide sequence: TGTGCCAGCAGAAAGGAGGTTCAAGAGACCCAGTACTTC. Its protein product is CASRKEVQETQYF. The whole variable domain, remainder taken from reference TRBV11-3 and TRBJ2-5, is EAGVVQSPRYKIIEKKQPVAFWCNPISGHNTLYWYLQNLGQGPELLIRYENEEAVDDSQLPKDRFSAERLKGVDSTLKIQPAELGDSAVYLCASRKEVQETQYFGPGTRLLVL.

The CDR3 region has the DNA TGTGCCAGCAGCCCGAATTTTGTTGTCGGGTCCTATGGCTACACCTTC. This translates into CASSPNFVVGSYGYTF. The rearrangement links TRBV9 to TRBJ1-2, with D unresolved. This CDR3 has 16 amino acids. The V end was cut by 4 bases, the J end by 4 bases, with 20 bases between. CDR1 and CDR2 (germline): SGDLS, YYNGEE.

As DNA, the CDR3 is TGTGCCAGTAGTATTGGGACAGGGGATGGCTACACCTTC. This encodes CASSIGTGDGYTF. The chain employs TRBV19 and TRBJ1-2, with 10 bases fitting TRBD1. Germline assignment: CDR1 LNHDA and CDR2 SQIVND (reference sequence). This CDR3 spans 13 amino acids. J was trimmed by 6 bases and V by 3 bases; bases with no gene match: 1.

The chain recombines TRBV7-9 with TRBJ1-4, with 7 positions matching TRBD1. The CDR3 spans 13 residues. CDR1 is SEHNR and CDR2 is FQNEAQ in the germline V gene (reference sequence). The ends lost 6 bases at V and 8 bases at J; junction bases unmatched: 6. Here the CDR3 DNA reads TGTGCCAGCAGGACCGGGACAGCGGAAAAACTGTTTTTT. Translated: CASRTGTAEKLFF.

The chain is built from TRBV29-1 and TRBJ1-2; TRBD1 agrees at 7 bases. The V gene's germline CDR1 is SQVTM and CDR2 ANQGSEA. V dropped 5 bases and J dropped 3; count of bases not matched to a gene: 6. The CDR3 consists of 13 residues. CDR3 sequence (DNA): TGCAGCGTTCCCAGGGGGGAAGACTATGGCTACACCTTC. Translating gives CSVPRGEDYGYTF.

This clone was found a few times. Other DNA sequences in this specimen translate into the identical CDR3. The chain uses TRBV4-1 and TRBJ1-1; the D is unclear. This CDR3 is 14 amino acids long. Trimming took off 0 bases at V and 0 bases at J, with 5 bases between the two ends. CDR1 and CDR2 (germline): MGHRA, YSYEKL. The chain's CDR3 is CASSQESLNTEAFF. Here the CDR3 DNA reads TGCGCCAGCAGCCAAGAGTCATTGAACACTGAAGCTTTCTTT.

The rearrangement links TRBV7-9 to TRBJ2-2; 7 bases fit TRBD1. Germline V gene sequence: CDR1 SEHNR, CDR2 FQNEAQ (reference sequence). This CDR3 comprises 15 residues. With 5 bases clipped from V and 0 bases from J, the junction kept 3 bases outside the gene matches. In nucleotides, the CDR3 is TGTGCCAGCAGCCCGACAGGGCCGAACACCGGGGAGCTGTTTTTT. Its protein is CASSPTGPNTGELFF.

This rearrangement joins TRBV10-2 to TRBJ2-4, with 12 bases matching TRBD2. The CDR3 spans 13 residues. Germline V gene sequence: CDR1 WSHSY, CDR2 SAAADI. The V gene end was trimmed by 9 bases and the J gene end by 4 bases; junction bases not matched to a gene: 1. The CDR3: CASLAGGKNIQYF. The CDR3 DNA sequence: TGCGCCAGTCTAGCGGGGGGGAAAAACATTCAGTACTTC.